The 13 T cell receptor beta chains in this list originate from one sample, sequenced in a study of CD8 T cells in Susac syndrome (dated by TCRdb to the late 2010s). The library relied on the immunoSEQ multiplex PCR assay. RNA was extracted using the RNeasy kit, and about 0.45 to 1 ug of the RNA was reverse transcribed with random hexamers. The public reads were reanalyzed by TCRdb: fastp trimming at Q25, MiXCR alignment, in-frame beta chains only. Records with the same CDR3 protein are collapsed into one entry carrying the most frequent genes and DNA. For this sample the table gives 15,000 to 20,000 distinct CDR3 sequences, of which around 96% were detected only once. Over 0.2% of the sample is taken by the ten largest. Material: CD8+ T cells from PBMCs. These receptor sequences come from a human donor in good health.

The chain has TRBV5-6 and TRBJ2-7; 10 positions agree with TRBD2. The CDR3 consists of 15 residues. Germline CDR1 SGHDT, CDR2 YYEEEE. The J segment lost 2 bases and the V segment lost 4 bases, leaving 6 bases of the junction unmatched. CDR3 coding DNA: TGTGCCAGCAGCCTTAGCGGGAGGTTTCCCTACGAGCAGTACTTC. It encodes CASSLSGRFPYEQYF.

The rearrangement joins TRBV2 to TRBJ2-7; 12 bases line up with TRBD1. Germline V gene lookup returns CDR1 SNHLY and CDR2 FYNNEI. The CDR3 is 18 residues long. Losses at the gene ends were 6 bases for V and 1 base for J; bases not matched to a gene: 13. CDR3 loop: CASSGTPGQGARSYEQYF. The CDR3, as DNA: TGTGCCAGCAGCGGGACTCCGGGACAGGGGGCGCGGTCCTACGAGCAGTACTTC.

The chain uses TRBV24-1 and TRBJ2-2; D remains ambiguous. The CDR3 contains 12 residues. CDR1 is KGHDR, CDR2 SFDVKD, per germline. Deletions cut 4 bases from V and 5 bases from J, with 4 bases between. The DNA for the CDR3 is TGTGCCACCAGTGACATGACCGGGGAGCTGTTTTTT. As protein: CATSDMTGELFF.

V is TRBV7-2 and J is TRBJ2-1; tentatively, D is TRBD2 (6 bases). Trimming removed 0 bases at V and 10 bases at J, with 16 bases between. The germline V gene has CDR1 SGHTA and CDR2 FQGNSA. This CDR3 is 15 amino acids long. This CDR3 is CASSLARTITTEQFF. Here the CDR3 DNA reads TGTGCCAGCAGCTTAGCGCGGACTATCACTACCGAGCAGTTCTTC.

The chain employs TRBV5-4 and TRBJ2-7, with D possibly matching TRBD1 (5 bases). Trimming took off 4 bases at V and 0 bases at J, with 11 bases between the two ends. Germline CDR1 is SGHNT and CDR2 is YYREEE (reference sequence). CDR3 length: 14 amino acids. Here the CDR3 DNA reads TGTGCCAGCAGCCTTGACAGTTCCTCCTACGAGCAGTACTTC. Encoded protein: CASSLDSSSYEQYF. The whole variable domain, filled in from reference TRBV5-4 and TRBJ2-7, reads ETGVTQSPTHLIKTRGQQVTLRCSSQSGHNTVSWYQQALGQGPQFIFQYYREEENGRGNFPPRFSGLQFPNYSSELNVNALELDDSALYLCASSLDSSSYEQYFGPGTRLTVT.

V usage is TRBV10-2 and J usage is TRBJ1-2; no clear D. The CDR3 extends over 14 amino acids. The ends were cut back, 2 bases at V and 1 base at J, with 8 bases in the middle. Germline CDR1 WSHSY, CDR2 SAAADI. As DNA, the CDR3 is TGCGCCAGCAGTGAGGCCGTATTTAACTATGGCTACACCTTC. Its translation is CASSEAVFNYGYTF.

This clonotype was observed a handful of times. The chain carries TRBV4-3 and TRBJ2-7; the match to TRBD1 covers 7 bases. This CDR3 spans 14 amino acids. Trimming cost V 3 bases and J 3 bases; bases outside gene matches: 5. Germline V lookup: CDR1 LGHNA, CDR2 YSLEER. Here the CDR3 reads CASSHDNRGYEQYV. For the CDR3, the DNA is TGCGCCAGCAGCCACGACAACAGGGGCTACGAGCAGTACGTC.

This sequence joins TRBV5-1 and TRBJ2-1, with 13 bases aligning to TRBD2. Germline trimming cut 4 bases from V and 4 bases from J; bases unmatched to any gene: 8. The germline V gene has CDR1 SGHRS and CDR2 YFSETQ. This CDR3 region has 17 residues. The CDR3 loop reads CASSGGLAGAIYNEQFF. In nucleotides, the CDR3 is TGCGCCAGCAGCGGCGGACTAGCGGGAGCTATTTACAATGAGCAGTTCTTC.

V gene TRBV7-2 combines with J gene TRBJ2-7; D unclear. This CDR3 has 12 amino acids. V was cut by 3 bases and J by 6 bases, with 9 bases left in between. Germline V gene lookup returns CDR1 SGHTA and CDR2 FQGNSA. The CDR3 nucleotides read TGTGCCAGCAGCTTTCAAAGGGCCGAGCAGTACTTC. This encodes CASSFQRAEQYF.

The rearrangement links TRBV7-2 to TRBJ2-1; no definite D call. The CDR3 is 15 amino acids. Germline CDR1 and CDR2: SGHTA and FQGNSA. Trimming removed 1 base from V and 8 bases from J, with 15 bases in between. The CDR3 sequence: CASSLESAWDDEQFF. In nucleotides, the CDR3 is TGTGCCAGCAGCTTAGAGTCGGCCTGGGATGATGAGCAGTTCTTC.

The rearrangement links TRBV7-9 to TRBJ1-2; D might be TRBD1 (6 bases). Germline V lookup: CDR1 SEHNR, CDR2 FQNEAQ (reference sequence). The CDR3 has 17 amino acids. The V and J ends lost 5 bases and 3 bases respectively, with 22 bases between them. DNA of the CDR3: TGTGCCAGCAGCACCCCCGTTGACGGGGGCGTCGACTATGGCTACACCTTC. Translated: CASSTPVDGGVDYGYTF.

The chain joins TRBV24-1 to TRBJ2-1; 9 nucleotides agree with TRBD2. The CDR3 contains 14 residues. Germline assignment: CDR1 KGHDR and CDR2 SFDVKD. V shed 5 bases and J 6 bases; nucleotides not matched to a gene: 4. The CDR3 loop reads CATSVAGESNEQFF. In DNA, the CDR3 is TGTGCCACCAGTGTAGCGGGAGAATCCAATGAGCAGTTCTTC.

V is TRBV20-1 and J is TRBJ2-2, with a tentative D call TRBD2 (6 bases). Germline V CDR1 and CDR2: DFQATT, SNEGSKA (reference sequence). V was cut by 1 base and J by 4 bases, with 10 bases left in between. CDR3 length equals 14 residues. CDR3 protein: CSARAGVGTGELFF. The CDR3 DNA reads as TGCAGTGCTAGAGCGGGAGTGGGCACCGGGGAGCTGTTTTTT.